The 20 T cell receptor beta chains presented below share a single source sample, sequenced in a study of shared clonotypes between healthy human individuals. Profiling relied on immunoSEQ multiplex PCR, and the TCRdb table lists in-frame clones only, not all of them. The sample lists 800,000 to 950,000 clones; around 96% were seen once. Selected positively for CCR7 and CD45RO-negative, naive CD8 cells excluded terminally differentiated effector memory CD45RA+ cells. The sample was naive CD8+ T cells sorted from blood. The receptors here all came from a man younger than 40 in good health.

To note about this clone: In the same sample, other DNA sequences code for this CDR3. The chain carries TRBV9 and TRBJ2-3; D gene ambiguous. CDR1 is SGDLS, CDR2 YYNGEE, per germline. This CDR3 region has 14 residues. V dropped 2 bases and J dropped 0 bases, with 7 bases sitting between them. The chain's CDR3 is CASSVHGSTDTQYF. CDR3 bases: TGTGCCAGCAGCGTTCATGGTAGCACAGATACGCAGTATTTT.

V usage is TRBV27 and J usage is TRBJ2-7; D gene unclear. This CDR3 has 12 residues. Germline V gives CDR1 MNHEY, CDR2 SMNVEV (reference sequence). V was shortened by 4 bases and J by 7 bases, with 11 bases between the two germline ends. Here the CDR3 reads CASSSPRSEQYF. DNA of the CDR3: TGTGCCAGCAGTTCCCCCCGGTCGGAGCAGTACTTC.

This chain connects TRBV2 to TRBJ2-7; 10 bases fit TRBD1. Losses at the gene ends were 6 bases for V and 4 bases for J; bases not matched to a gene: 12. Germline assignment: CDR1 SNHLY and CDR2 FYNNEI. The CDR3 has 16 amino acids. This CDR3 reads CASSIGTGAGEYEQYF. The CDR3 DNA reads TGTGCCAGCAGCATCGGGACAGGGGCGGGCGAATACGAGCAGTACTTC.

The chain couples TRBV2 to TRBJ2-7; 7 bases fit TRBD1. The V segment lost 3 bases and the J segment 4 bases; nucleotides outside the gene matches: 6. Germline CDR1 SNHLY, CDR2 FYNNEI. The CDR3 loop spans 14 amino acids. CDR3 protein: CASSDGQETYEQYF. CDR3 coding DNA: TGTGCCAGCAGTGATGGACAGGAAACTTACGAGCAGTACTTC.

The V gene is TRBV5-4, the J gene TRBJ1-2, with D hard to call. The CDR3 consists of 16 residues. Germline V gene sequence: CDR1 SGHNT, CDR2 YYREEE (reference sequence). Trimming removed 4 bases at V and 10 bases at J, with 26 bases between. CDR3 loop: CASSDLERATFDHYTF. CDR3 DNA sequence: TGTGCCAGCAGCGATCTCGAAAGGGCAACGTTCGATCACTACACCTTC.

The CDR3 loop reads CASSSRGSRETQYF. The CDR3 DNA is TGTGCCAGCAGCTCCCGAGGGTCGAGAGAGACCCAGTACTTC. The gene calls are TRBV7-9 and TRBJ2-5, with TRBD2 as a possible D gene (5 bases). The V and J ends lost 4 bases and 4 bases respectively, with 13 bases between them. Per germline, CDR1 SEHNR and CDR2 FQNEAQ (reference sequence). This CDR3 spans 14 amino acids.

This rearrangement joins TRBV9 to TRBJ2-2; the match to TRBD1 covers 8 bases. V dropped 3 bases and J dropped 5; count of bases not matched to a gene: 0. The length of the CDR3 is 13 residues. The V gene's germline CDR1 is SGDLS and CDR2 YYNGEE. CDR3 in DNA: TGTGCCAGCAGCGGGACAGGGACCGGGGAGCTGTTTTTT. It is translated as CASSGTGTGELFF.

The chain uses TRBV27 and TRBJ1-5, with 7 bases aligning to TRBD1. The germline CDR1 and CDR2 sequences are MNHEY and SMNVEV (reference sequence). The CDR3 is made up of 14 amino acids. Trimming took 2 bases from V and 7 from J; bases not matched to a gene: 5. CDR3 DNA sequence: TGTGCCAGCAGTTTAGGACAGGTTGGACAGCCCCAGCATTTT. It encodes CASSLGQVGQPQHF.

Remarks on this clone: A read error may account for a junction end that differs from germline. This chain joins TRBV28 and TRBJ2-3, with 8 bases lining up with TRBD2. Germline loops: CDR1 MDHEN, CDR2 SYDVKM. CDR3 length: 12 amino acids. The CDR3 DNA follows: TGTGCCAGTTACTCTAGGAGACTAGCGAGCCTTTTT. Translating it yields CASYSRRLASLF.

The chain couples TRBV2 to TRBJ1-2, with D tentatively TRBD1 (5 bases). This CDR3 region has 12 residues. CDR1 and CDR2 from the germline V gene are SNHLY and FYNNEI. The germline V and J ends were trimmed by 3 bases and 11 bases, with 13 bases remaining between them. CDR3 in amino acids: CASSDLDRGYTF. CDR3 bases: TGTGCCAGCAGTGATTTGGATAGGGGATACACCTTC.

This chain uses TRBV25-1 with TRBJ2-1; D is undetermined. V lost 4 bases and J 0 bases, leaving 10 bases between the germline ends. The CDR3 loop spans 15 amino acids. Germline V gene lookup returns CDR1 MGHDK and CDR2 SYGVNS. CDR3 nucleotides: TGTGCCAGCAGTGTAGCCCCGAACTCCTACAATGAGCAGTTCTTC. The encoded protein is CASSVAPNSYNEQFF.

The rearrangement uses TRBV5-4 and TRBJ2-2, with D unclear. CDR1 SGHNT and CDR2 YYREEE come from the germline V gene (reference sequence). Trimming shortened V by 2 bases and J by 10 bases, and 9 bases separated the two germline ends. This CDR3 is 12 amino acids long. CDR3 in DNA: TGTGCCAGCAGCTTTGGGTCCACGGAGCTGTTTTTT. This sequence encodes CASSFGSTELFF.

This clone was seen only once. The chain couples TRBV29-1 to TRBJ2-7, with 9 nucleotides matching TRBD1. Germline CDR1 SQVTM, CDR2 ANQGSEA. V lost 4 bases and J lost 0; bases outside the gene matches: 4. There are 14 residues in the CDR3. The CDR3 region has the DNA TGCAGCGTTGGGGGACAGGGAAGCTCCTACGAGCAGTACTTC. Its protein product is CSVGGQGSSYEQYF.

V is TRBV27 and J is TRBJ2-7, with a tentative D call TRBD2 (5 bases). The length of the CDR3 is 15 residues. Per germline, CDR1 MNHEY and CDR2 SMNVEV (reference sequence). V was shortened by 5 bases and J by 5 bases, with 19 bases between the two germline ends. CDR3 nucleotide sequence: TGTGCCAGCAGTCCGGCGGATGGTAGCGCTAACGAGCAGTACTTC. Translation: CASSPADGSANEQYF.

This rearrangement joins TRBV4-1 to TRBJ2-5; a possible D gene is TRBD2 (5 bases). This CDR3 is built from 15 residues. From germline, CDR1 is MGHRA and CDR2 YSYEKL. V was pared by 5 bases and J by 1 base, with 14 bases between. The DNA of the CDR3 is TGCGCCAGCAGCGAGTGGATGGGGAGCCAAGAGACCCAGTACTTC. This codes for CASSEWMGSQETQYF.

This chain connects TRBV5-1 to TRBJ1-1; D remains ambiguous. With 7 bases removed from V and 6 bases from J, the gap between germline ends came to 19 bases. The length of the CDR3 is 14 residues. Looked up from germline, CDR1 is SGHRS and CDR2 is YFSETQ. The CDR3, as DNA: TGCGCCAGCTTCAATGAGGGATCGGGCGCTGAAGCTTTCTTT. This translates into CASFNEGSGAEAFF. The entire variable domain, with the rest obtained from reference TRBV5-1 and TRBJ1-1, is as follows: KAGVTQTPRYLIKTRGQQVTLSCSPISGHRSVSWYQQTPGQGLQFLFEYFSETQRNKGNFPGRFSGRQFSNSRSEMNVSTLELGDSALYLCASFNEGSGAEAFFGQGTRLTVV.

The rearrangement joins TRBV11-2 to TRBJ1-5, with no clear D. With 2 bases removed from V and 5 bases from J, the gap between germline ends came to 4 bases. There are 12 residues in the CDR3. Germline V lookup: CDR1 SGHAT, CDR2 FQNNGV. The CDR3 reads CASSLKDQPQHF. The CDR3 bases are TGTGCCAGCAGCTTAAAAGATCAGCCCCAGCATTTT.

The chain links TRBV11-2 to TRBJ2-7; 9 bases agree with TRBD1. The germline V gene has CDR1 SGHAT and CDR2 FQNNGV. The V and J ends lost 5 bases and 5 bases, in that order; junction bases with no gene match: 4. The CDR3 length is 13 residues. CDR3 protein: CASSRDREDEQYF. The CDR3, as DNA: TGTGCCAGCAGCAGGGACAGGGAAGACGAGCAGTACTTC.

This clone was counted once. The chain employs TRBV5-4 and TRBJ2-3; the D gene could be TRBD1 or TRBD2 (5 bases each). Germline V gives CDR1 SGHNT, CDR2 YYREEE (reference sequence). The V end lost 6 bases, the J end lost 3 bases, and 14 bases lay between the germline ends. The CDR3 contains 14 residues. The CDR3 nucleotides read TGTGCCAGCAACTCTAGGGGCGGGACAGATACGCAGTATTTT. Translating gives CASNSRGGTDTQYF.

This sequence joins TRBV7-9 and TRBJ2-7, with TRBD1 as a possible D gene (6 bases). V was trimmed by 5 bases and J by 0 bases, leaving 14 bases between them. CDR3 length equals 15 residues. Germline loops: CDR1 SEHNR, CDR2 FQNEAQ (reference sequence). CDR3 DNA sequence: TGTGCCAGCAGCGCTCAGACAGGTCACTCCTACGAGCAGTACTTC. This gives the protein CASSAQTGHSYEQYF.